What follows are 24 T cell receptor beta chains derived from one specimen sequenced in a study of shared clonotypes between healthy human individuals (TCRdb year 2020). CD8 naive samples were obtained by positive selection for CCR7 among CD45RO-negative cells, yielding a CD45RA+CCR7+ population from which TemRA cells were excluded. Library prep was done by the immunoSEQ multiplex PCR assay. Drawn from immuneACCESS, this table holds only the in-frame rearrangements with V and J called that TCRdb kept. Clones are partly lost; checked studies trace under half to an unresolved V gene and leave the rest unexplained. The sample table shows roughly 2,000,000 clones, and 85% to 95% are seen once. Around 1.8% of the sample belongs to the ten largest clones. Sequencing used naive CD8+ T cells from PBMCs. According to the study, the label for this sample's cell subset or site signals: CD45RA+CCR7+. These receptors were obtained from a young man in good health. Some clones in this sample may be carry-over from other donors' samples.

CDR3 coding DNA: TGTGCCAGCAGTCCCGGGGTTAACTATGGCTACACCTTC. Its translation: CASSPGVNYGYTF. The gene calls are TRBV5-6 and TRBJ1-2; no reliable D call. The germline V and J ends were trimmed by 5 bases and 1 base, with 9 bases remaining between them. CDR3 length: 13 amino acids. Germline assignment: CDR1 SGHDT and CDR2 YYEEEE.

The genes are TRBV27 and TRBJ2-7; D uncertain. Germline V lookup: CDR1 MNHEY, CDR2 SMNVEV (reference sequence). The CDR3 spans 14 residues. Trimming took off 4 bases at V and 4 bases at J, with 14 bases between the two ends. CDR3 nucleotides: TGTGCCAGCAGTTCCTTGGACGTGGCTTACGAGCAGTACTTC. Encoded protein: CASSSLDVAYEQYF.

On this clone itself: This same CDR3 is encoded by further DNA sequences in the sample. The V gene is TRBV9, the J gene TRBJ1-1; D possibly corresponds to TRBD1 (6 bases). V was trimmed by 0 bases and J by 0 bases, leaving 9 bases between them. This CDR3 is built from 15 residues. CDR1 is SGDLS, CDR2 YYNGEE, per germline. CDR3 sequence: CASSVGGAMNTEAFF. The CDR3 DNA sequence: TGTGCCAGCAGCGTAGGGGGGGCGATGAACACTGAAGCTTTCTTT. Using reference TRBV9 and TRBJ1-1 for the parts outside the CDR3, the full variable domain is DSGVTQTPKHLITATGQRVTLRCSPRSGDLSVYWYQQSLDQGLQFLIQYYNGEERAKGNILERFSAQQFPDLHSELNLSSLELGDSALYFCASSVGGAMNTEAFFGQGTRLTVV.

The chain links TRBV7-2 to TRBJ2-1; a weak D match, TRBD2 (5 bases). The CDR3 sequence is 14 residues long. The ends were cut back, 3 bases at V and 5 bases at J, with 11 bases in the middle. Looked up from germline, CDR1 is SGHTA and CDR2 is FQGNSA. The CDR3 region is CASSFPAVHNEQFF. CDR3 sequence (DNA): TGTGCCAGCAGCTTTCCAGCGGTCCACAATGAGCAGTTCTTC.

This sequence joins TRBV11-2 and TRBJ2-5, with D perhaps matching TRBD1 (6 bases). This CDR3 is 13 amino acids long. V was pared by 4 bases and J by 4 bases, with 10 bases between. CDR1 SGHAT and CDR2 FQNNGV come from the germline V gene. The CDR3 reads CASSSEGGETQYF. The CDR3 coding sequence is TGTGCCAGCAGCTCGGAAGGGGGAGAGACCCAGTACTTC. The full variable domain, rest sourced from reference TRBV11-2 and TRBJ2-5, is EAGVAQSPRYKIIEKRQSVAFWCNPISGHATLYWYQQILGQGPKLLIQFQNNGVVDDSQLPKDRFSAERLKGVDSTLKIQPAKLEDSAVYLCASSSEGGETQYFGPGTRLLVL.

This clone was counted only a few times. The V call is TRBV7-9, the J call TRBJ1-1, with D hard to call. The length of the CDR3 is 15 residues. The V gene's germline CDR1 is SEHNR and CDR2 FQNEAQ (reference sequence). V lost 0 bases and J lost 1, with 9 bases in between. The CDR3 nucleotides are TGTGCCAGCAGCTTAGCCCCTAACTCGAACACTGAAGCTTTCTTT. Translating gives CASSLAPNSNTEAFF.

CDR3 region: CASSLEARYEQYF. The CDR3 DNA is TGCGCCAGCAGCTTGGAAGCACGTTACGAGCAGTACTTC. V usage is TRBV5-1 and J usage is TRBJ2-7; no clear D. In germline, CDR1 is SGHRS, CDR2 YFSETQ. Trimming took off 0 bases at V and 4 bases at J, with 8 bases between the two ends. This CDR3 has 13 amino acids.

The chain carries TRBV5-4 and TRBJ2-3, with D uncertain. Germline V gives CDR1 SGHNT, CDR2 YYREEE (reference sequence). With 3 bases removed from V and 6 bases from J, the gap between germline ends came to 20 bases. The CDR3 is 16 amino acids. The CDR3 nucleotides read TGTGCCAGCAGCTACTTACCGGGCTCGAAAGGGGATACGCAGTATTTT. Translation gives CASSYLPGSKGDTQYF.

The V call is TRBV27, the J call TRBJ1-5; D remains ambiguous. The CDR3 covers 15 residues. V dropped 4 bases and J dropped 2 bases, with 12 bases sitting between them. Germline lookup yields CDR1 MNHEY and CDR2 SMNVEV (reference sequence). The chain's CDR3 is CASSSRGGGNQPQHF. The DNA of the CDR3 is TGTGCCAGCAGTTCCCGGGGAGGTGGCAATCAGCCCCAGCATTTT.

The CDR3 DNA sequence: TGTGCCACCAGCAGGTCGGACAGGGGGCCTTACAATGAGCAGTTCTTC. This gives the protein CATSRSDRGPYNEQFF. This chain connects TRBV15 to TRBJ2-1, with 11 bases that match TRBD1. Germline lookup yields CDR1 LNHNV and CDR2 YYDKDF (reference sequence). Losses at the gene ends were 3 bases for V and 4 bases for J; bases not matched to a gene: 5. The CDR3 length is 16 residues. The full variable domain, rest sourced from reference TRBV15 and TRBJ2-1, is DAMVIQNPRYQVTQFGKPVTLSCSQTLNHNVMYWYQQKSSQAPKLLFHYYDKDFNNEADTPDNFQSRRPNTSFCFLDIRSPGLGDTAMYLCATSRSDRGPYNEQFFGPGTRLTVL.

This sequence joins TRBV10-3 and TRBJ2-7; TRBD1 agrees at 8 bases. The trim removed 6 bases at V and 7 bases at J, leaving 29 bases unmatched. The germline V gene encodes CDR1 ENHRY and CDR2 SYGVKD. The CDR3 covers 20 residues. This CDR3 is CAISPVPARVGDRGLGEQYF. In DNA, the CDR3 is TGTGCCATCAGCCCTGTGCCAGCGAGAGTGGGAGACAGGGGACTTGGGGAGCAGTACTTC.

This clone was found once. The chain recombines TRBV14 with TRBJ2-6; D may be TRBD1 or TRBD2 (5 bases each). The CDR3 totals 18 residues. Trimming stripped 1 base from V and 3 bases from J, with 16 bases between. Germline values: CDR1 SGHDN, CDR2 FVKESK. The CDR3 DNA reads as TGTGCCAGCAGCCAAGTCCGGGGCCAGAGGGTTGGGGCCAACGTCCTGACTTTC. This encodes CASSQVRGQRVGANVLTF.

V gene TRBV13 combines with J gene TRBJ2-1, with 12 bases matching TRBD1. The CDR3 has 13 amino acids. V shed 5 bases and J 10 bases; nucleotides not matched to a gene: 3. Per germline, CDR1 PRHDT and CDR2 FYEKMQ (reference sequence). The CDR3, as DNA: TGTGCCAGCAGCCGGGACAGGGGGCACGAGCAGTTCTTC. It is translated as CASSRDRGHEQFF.

This sequence joins TRBV14 and TRBJ2-2, with a tentative D call TRBD1 (6 bases). The length of the CDR3 is 14 residues. Trimming removed 7 bases from V and 1 base from J, with 10 bases in between. Germline CDR1 SGHDN, CDR2 FVKESK. The CDR3 region has the DNA TGTGCCAGCACAGAGACAGGGAACACCGGGGAGCTGTTTTTT. Encoded protein: CASTETGNTGELFF.

This sequence joins TRBV19 and TRBJ1-1; D is unresolved. Trimming pared 7 bases from V and 6 bases from J, leaving 9 bases between. Germline CDR1 LNHDA, CDR2 SQIVND (reference sequence). The CDR3 spans 11 residues. The CDR3 loop reads CASKLGAEAFF. CDR3 DNA: TGTGCCAGTAAGCTTGGGGCTGAAGCTTTCTTT. Drawing the rest from reference TRBV19 and TRBJ1-1, the complete variable domain is DGGITQSPKYLFRKEGQNVTLSCEQNLNHDAMYWYRQDPGQGLRLIYYSQIVNDFQKGDIAEGYSVSREKKESFPLTVTSAQKNPTAFYLCASKLGAEAFFGQGTRLTVV.

The J gene is TRBJ1-1, the V gene TRBV10-3; unclear D gene. The CDR3 is made up of 13 amino acids. V was trimmed by 2 bases and J by 5 bases, leaving 9 bases between them. Germline assignment: CDR1 ENHRY and CDR2 SYGVKD. In DNA form, the CDR3 reads TGTGCCATCAGTGAGCGGGGTGGGACTGAAGCTTTCTTT. Translating gives CAISERGGTEAFF.

The chain carries TRBV7-8 and TRBJ2-7; 7 bases are a match to TRBD2. With V trimmed by 5 bases and J by 3 bases, 10 bases remained unmatched. Germline-derived CDR1 and CDR2 are SGHVS and FQNEAQ. This CDR3 is built from 15 residues. CDR3 loop: CASSGVSGEGYEQYF. The CDR3 bases are TGTGCCAGCAGCGGGGTATCGGGGGAGGGCTACGAGCAGTACTTC.

The chain carries TRBV4-2 and TRBJ2-4; no reliable D call. Between the trimmed V and J ends, which lost 0 bases and 5 bases, there was a span of 11 bases. Germline V gene sequence: CDR1 LGHNA, CDR2 YNFKEQ. CDR3 length equals 15 residues. The CDR3 reads CASSQDLRSQNIQYF. The CDR3 region has the DNA TGTGCCAGCAGCCAAGATTTGCGCTCCCAAAACATTCAGTACTTC.

The rearrangement uses TRBV27 and TRBJ2-7; 9 nucleotides align to TRBD1. The length of the CDR3 is 15 residues. Trimming cost V 4 bases and J 3 bases; bases outside gene matches: 7. Looked up from germline, CDR1 is MNHEY and CDR2 is SMNVEV (reference sequence). The CDR3 protein is CASSSAGTGFYEQYF. CDR3 DNA sequence: TGTGCCAGCAGTTCGGCCGGGACAGGGTTCTACGAGCAGTACTTC.

V gene TRBV7-2 combines with J gene TRBJ1-5; D uncertain. CDR1 and CDR2 (germline): SGHTA, FQGNSA. The CDR3 has 15 amino acids. Trimming stripped 3 bases from V and 1 base from J, with 10 bases between. CDR3 in amino acids: CASSFPPRSNQPQHF. In nucleotides, the CDR3 is TGTGCCAGCAGCTTTCCCCCGAGGAGCAATCAGCCCCAGCATTTT.

This rearrangement joins TRBV19 to TRBJ2-1; D is undetermined. The V and J ends lost 2 bases and 9 bases respectively, with 14 bases between them. Germline assignment: CDR1 LNHDA and CDR2 SQIVND (reference sequence). The length of the CDR3 is 14 residues. In DNA, the CDR3 is TGTGCCAGTAGTATAAATAGATTTCGTAGTGAGCAGTTCTTC. This codes for CASSINRFRSEQFF.

This clone appeared a few times. The chain couples TRBV25-1 to TRBJ1-2; D remains ambiguous. Germline-derived CDR1 and CDR2 are MGHDK and SYGVNS. The CDR3 totals 14 residues. Between the trimmed V and J ends, which lost 1 base and 5 bases, there was a span of 11 bases. The CDR3 bases are TGTGCCAGCAGTGAATTCGGTTCCGGGTATGGCTACACCTTC. Its protein product is CASSEFGSGYGYTF.

This chain uses TRBV19 with TRBJ1-2; the D is unclear. Germline CDR1 and CDR2: LNHDA and SQIVND (reference sequence). CDR3 size: 12 residues. V lost 4 bases and J lost 7, with 10 bases in between. The CDR3 spells CASSRGYLGYTF. The CDR3 coding sequence is TGTGCCAGTAGTAGGGGTTACCTTGGCTACACCTTC.

The V gene is TRBV7-8, the J gene TRBJ2-7; no reliable D call. CDR1 is SGHVS and CDR2 is FQNEAQ in the germline V gene. Trimming removed 5 bases from V and 5 bases from J, with 19 bases in between. The CDR3 totals 15 residues. The CDR3 loop is CASSQYGSPANEQYF. The CDR3 coding sequence is TGTGCCAGCAGCCAGTACGGGTCTCCGGCGAACGAGCAGTACTTC.